This T cell receptor (beta chain) was obtained from a study of Ad26.COV2.S vaccination and SARS-CoV-2 variants. The overall study: In the COV1001 trial, the donor was in the Ad26.COV2.S arm.

Study-level points and caveats: It is possible that the TCR breadth and depth analyses underestimated the total T cell responses. Reported findings describe substantial breadth in spike-specific CD8+ and CD4+ T cell responses following vaccination.

Specified treatment: about 20 received Ad26.COV2.S at low or high dose, single or two shots; about 5 received placebo; per-sample allocation not given. Day 63 after the first injection of vaccine or placebo was the sampling time. An Ad26 vector was used to express Wuhan-strain SARS-CoV-2 spike as the vaccine. The ends lost 7 bases at V and 1 base at J; junction bases unmatched: 4. Germline V CDR1 and CDR2: SQVTM, ANQGSEA. This CDR3 region has 13 residues. For this clone: Its matching antigen is unknown.

Clones were sequenced by immunoSEQ multiplex PCR, and TCRdb holds only the in-frame ones, with some missing. The sample records roughly 510,000 clones, around 88% being singletons. The sequence came from a person between 18 and 59 years old who received the Ad26.COV2.S COVID-19 vaccine or a placebo. This chain connects TRBV29-1 to TRBJ1-1; 9 nucleotides line up with TRBD1. The source was peripheral blood, collected in a trial of Ad26.COV2.S vaccine versus placebo. Here the CDR3 DNA reads TGCAGCGGGGGACAGGGTCGGAACACTGAAGCTTTCTTT. Translated, it gives CSGGQGRNTEAFF.